Listed here is a single T cell receptor (beta chain). These data come from a study of T cell changes during pregnancy in multiple sclerosis. The CDR3 runs 18 residues. Trimming took off 0 bases at V and 7 bases at J, with 22 bases between the two ends. Per germline, CDR1 LNHDA and CDR2 SQIVND (reference sequence). This table comes from immunoSEQ multiplex PCR, and its TCRdb copy is limited to in-frame clones, with some not included. The data show over 90,000 clones, roughly 92% seen once. V is TRBV19 and J is TRBJ2-1, with D possibly being TRBD1 (6 bases). The TCR comes from a female donor with multiple sclerosis, enrolled in a pregnancy study. The material sequenced was peripheral blood, taken after pregnancy. CDR3 in DNA: TGTGCCAGTAGTATAGATAGAGGGTTCGACGTTACAGGGAATGAGCAGTTCTTC. Translated: CASSIDRGFDVTGNEQFF.